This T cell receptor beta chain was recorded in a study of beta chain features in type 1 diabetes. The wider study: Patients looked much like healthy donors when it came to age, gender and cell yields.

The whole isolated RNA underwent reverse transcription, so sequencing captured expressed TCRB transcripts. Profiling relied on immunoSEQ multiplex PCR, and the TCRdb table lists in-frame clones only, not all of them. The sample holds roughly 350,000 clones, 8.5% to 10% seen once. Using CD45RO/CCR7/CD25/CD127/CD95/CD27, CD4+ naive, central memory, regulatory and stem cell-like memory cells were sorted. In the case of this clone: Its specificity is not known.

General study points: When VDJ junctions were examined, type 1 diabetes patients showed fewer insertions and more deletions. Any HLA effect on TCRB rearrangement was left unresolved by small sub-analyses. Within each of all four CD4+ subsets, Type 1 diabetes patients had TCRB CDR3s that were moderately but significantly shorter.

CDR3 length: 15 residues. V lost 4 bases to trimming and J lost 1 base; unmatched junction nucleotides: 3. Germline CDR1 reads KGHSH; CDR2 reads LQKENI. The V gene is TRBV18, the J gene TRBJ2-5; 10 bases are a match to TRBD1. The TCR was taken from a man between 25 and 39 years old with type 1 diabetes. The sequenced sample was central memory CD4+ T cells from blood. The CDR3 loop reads CASSRQGAGQETQYF. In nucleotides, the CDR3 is TGTGCCAGCTCACGACAGGGGGCCGGCCAAGAGACCCAGTACTTC.